This TCR beta chain was retrieved from a study of identical twins. General observations from the study: Fewer insertions characterized abundant cord blood beta clonotypes, whereas memory repertoires showed none. Within monozygotic twins, out-of-frame TCR alpha sharing was underestimated by the models.

CDR1 SGHKS and CDR2 YYEKEE come from the germline V gene (reference sequence). V lost 6 bases and J 1 base, leaving 11 bases between the germline ends. The CDR3 runs to 14 residues. This clonotype was detected ten times or more. The antigen remains undetermined. All of the donors were Caucasians in good health. TCRdb re-analysed the 5' RACE reads in MiXCR, keeping a single row per CDR3 protein. The sample holds some 710,000 distinct CDR3 sequences, less than 7% seen once. Sequenced input: naive T cells sorted from blood. This TCR derives from a man aged 18 to 35 in good health. The rearrangement uses TRBV5-5 and TRBJ2-1; TRBD1 might be the D (6 bases). The DNA for the CDR3 is TGTGCCAGCATCGCACAGGGATCCTACAATGAGCAGTTCTTC. Encoded protein: CASIAQGSYNEQFF.